This TCR beta chain was obtained from a study of identical twins (dated by TCRdb to 2016 to 2017). In terms of the full investigation: To test whether fetal clonotypes persist, this study deep-sequenced TCR alpha and beta repertoires from monozygotic twins, from unrelated adults of various ages, and from cord blood. Replicate twin experiments were performed at different times using different library preparation protocols to rule out contamination.

Overall study outcomes, separate from this receptor: Invariant T cells such as MAIT and iNKT could partly confound zero-insertion analyses, though diverse VJ usage argued against this for most clonotypes. Conclusions relied on cross-sectional statistical analysis, since the same donors could not be followed over many years. Compared with coincidental sharing between unrelated individuals, an excess of low generation-probability sequences was observed among out-of-frame TCR alpha sequences shared between twins. In monozygotic twins, recombination models systematically underestimated out-of-frame TCR alpha sharing, but the models matched the sharing seen between unrelated individuals. In beta out-of-frame sequences, excess twin sharing was weaker, because having fewer shared sequences lowered the signal-to-noise ratio. Fewer insertions were carried by abundant cord blood beta clonotypes, a similar but weaker trend appeared in young adult naive repertoires, and no such trend appeared in memory repertoires.

Taken from cysteine to phenylalanine, the CDR3 has 16 residues. The retained sequence is limited to the CDR3, 48 bases, with the frame set at the first base. CDR1 and CDR2, per the germline V gene (reference sequence), are LNHDA and SQIVND. V loses 1 base at its end and J loses 7 bases; junction bases beyond the gene matches: 10. All donors were healthy Caucasians. Three unrelated non-twin adults were additionally sequenced: a male aged 18 to 29, a male aged 50 to 59 and a female aged 50 to 59. Miltenyi CD45RO+ enrichment and human naive T-cell isolation kits were used to isolate memory (CD45RO+) and naive T cells from PBMC. In regard to this clonotype: The antigen it binds to is not known. There are no base qualities to consult, and no much larger clone falls within one base.

The receptor library was made with 5' RACE. TCRdb records Illumina HiSeq 2000 as the sequencer. Template switching introduced a universal primer binding site; the final cDNA contained a unique molecular identifier, enabling accurate counting of TCR cDNA molecules. First-strand cDNA for TCR alpha and beta chains was synthesized from specific primers in the conserved constant-segment region. To control for contamination, every cDNA library was double barcoded, receiving both a SMART-Mk sample barcode and Illumina barcodes. TruSeq adapter sequences along with Illumina sample barcodes were introduced in two successive PCR steps. The TCR alpha and beta cDNA libraries were sequenced on the Illumina HiSeq platform using custom primers. The authors' analysis ran thus. Unique molecular identifiers were extracted from raw reads with MiGEC, and CDR3 positions were determined with MiXCR. Recombination models were inferred per individual with the repgenHMM and IGoR tools using an EM algorithm. The analysis of shared clonotypes was done with the tcR package in R, with sharing normalized by the product of cloneset sizes. To study raw recombination free of thymic and clonal selection effects, out-of-frame nonproductive sequences were analyzed. The public reads were quality trimmed at Q25 with fastp and then assembled into clones with MiXCR by TCRdb, keeping productive beta chains. Identical CDR3 proteins give one entry, which carries the most common genes and DNA. TCRdb, not the authors, supplied the V and J calls. The table for this sample lists more than 650,000 distinct CDR3 sequences; 5.5% to 6.5% of them were counted only once. Clones ranked in the top ten supply roughly 2% of the sample.

Sequences were obtained from naive T cells sorted from blood. The cell subset or site label, read with the paper, signifies: cells isolated with a human naive T-cell isolation kit. This TCR derives from a man younger than 35 in good health. The rearrangement combines TRBV19 with TRBJ2-1, with 7 bases in between that match TRBD2. DNA sequence: TGTGCCAGTAGTATAGTCCCTCTGGGAGGGCGTAATGAGCAGTTCTTC. Its protein product is CASSIVPLGGRNEQFF.